This T cell receptor (beta chain) was obtained from a study of cytomegalovirus exposure and HLA in healthy donors. The wider study: Genetic ancestry analysis placed more than 80% of the 300 to 500 donors that were genotyped in the Caucasian-associated cluster.

This PCR relied on a set of 60 Vbeta primers and 13 Jbeta primers. Profiled with immunoSEQ multiplex PCR; TCRdb holds only in-frame clones, not every one. The sample records around 140,000 clones, around four fifths being singletons. About this clone: Its antigen is currently unknown.

CDR1 is PRHDT and CDR2 is FYEKMQ in the germline V gene (reference sequence). The CDR3 totals 16 residues. Trimming at V came to 3 bases and at J to 2 bases, leaving 8 bases not matched to a gene. Study-level findings and limits: Researchers reported in a later analysis that a missense DCLRE1C variant was tied to TCR beta V- and J-gene trimming.

This chain links TRBV13 with TRBJ2-3; 7 bases map to TRBD2. The origin of this receptor is a woman aged 40 to 50 in good health and CMV-seronegative. The material sequenced was PBMCs. The CDR3 here is CASSFQSSGYTDTQYF. The CDR3 region has the DNA TGTGCCAGCAGCTTCCAGTCTAGCGGTTACACAGATACGCAGTATTTT.